This T cell receptor beta chain was obtained from a study of blood T cells in healthy people across ages. Study-level findings and limits: PBMC samples, being unsorted, prevented any conclusive comparison of naive and antigen-experienced cells.

A J-beta primer mix and a sample-barcoded 5' primer were used in a second PCR of roughly 7 to 12 cycles. In TCRdb, the 5' RACE reads were re-called with MiXCR into one record per CDR3 protein. This sample has more than 600,000 distinct CDR3 sequences, with 20% to 25% found just once. CDR3 length: 14 residues. Germline CDR1 reads SGDLS; CDR2 reads YYNGEE. V was clipped by 1 base and J by 2 bases; unmatched bases: 3. Donors each provided 8 to 10 milliliters of peripheral blood. Comments on this clonotype: The antigen is not known.

These data also featured in a second study, about T cells of mothers and their children.

The clonotype comes from a boy aged 5 to 17 in good health. The sample was blood. The chain links TRBV9 to TRBJ2-7; 7 nucleotides match TRBD2. The CDR3 here is CASSVLAETYEQYF. In DNA form, the CDR3 reads TGTGCCAGCAGCGTACTAGCGGAAACCTACGAGCAGTACTTC.